This TCR beta chain was sequenced during a study of blood T cell repertoires in COVID-19. Study at large: PBMCs, B-cell-depleted T cells, or T cells provided the cDNA or gDNA that made up the material.

Original methodology: Amplified reference gene primers provided the basis for estimating nucleated cell counts. Libraries were prepared by immunoSEQ multiplex PCR; TCRdb keeps only in-frame clonotypes and omits some of them. The DNA gave D and trimming, while V, J and clone size come from that table. The repertoire holds about 260,000 clones, with under 90% as singletons. This CDR3 is built from 13 residues. Germline V CDR1 and CDR2: MDHEN, SYDVKM. The V and J ends lost 6 bases and 4 bases respectively, with 12 bases between them. The chain combines TRBV28 with TRBJ1-1; no firm D call. The clonotype was recovered from a woman aged 45-59 years who had recovered from COVID-19. What was sequenced was peripheral blood. CDR3 bases: TGTGCCAGCAGAATCCGGGTCCGCACTGAAGCTTTCTTT. Its translation is CASRIRVRTEAFF.